The source of this TCR beta chain is a study of T cell repertoires in cytomegalovirus infection. Study-level information: Through public TCR beta signatures, both CMV infection and matching HLA type were indicated. Study findings and constraints: CMV-specific HLA-C-restricted TCR beta clonotypes dominated the ex vivo response.

Each CDR3 protein is one row after TCRdb ran MiXCR on the reads. Of about 570,000 distinct CDR3 sequences in the sample, 40% were seen once. For this clonotype: The antigen is unknown.

The receptor's source is a human donor in good health (CMV status not recorded). Some clones in this sample may be carry-over from other donors' samples. The sample here was cultured PBMCs, taken from culture after CMV antigen stimulation.

DNA of the CDR3: TGTGCCAGCAGCTTGTACTCTATCGGGACAGCGGTAACCCTCCACTTT. It yields the protein CASSLYSIGTAVTLHF. The chain has TRBV7-2 and TRBJ1-6; 7 bases are shared with TRBD1. Germline-derived CDR1 and CDR2 are SGHTA and FQGNSA. The CDR3 runs to 16 residues. V lost 3 bases, J lost 14 bases, and 16 bases stayed unmatched.